This TCR beta chain comes out of a study of T cell responses to AZD1222 COVID-19 vaccine (dated by TCRdb to the early 2020s). With respect to the entire study: TCR sequencing covered 233 trial participants: nearly 210 given two doses of AZD1222 and 26 given two doses of MenACWY control vaccine. Trial participants were enrolled by age into 18-55, 56-69 and 70-plus year subgroups, with about 150, 28 and 57 TCR-sequenced participants respectively.

This sample's time point label indicates: about 28 days (+/-7) after the second vaccine dose. AZD1222 recipients whose second dose came at about 4 weeks and those whose second dose came at about 12 weeks were combined into one group, since spike-specific TCR depth and breadth did not differ between the two schedules. Samples from vaccinated people were obtained from the UK trials COV001 and COV002, which included a single-blind randomized controlled phase 2/3 trial of AZD1222 (ChAdOx1 nCoV-19) in healthy adults. Trial participant PBMC samples were collected at day 0 and day 28 after the second dose for TCRbeta chain sequencing. The CDR3 regions of human TCRbeta chains were analyzed by immunosequencing. Processing in the source paper ran as follows. Repertoire TCRs were checked for matches against a reference library of SARS-CoV-2-specific TCRs that had been generated using the MIRA antigen-specificity platform. Breadth meant the fraction of unique TCRs that were SARS-CoV-2-associated, whereas depth meant the fraction of total T cells that were SARS-CoV-2-associated. Using the MIRA data, each spike-specific TCR was assigned both to the spike region to which the TCR was reactive and to a CD4 or CD8 class. Log10-transformed breadth and depth values were compared by one-way ANOVA with Sidak's multiple comparisons tests. TCRdb took this table from immuneACCESS and kept in-frame rearrangements with V and J called. Such tables lack part of the clones; where checked against another copy, unresolved V genes explain under half of the gap, and the rest is unexplained. From that table come the V and J calls and clone size; the DNA was used to work out D and trimming. The sample has roughly 180,000 clones on record, 85% to 95% of them singletons. 1.6% of the sample is taken by the ten largest.

The CDR3 has 15 amino acids, counting the end cysteine and phenylalanine. CDR3 DNA only is kept here, 45 bases in frame from base 1. Between the V and J ends, shortened by 0 bases and 6 bases respectively, the junction contains 12 bases. Reading the germline V gene gives CDR1 LGHNA and CDR2 YSLEER. A word on this clone: No cognate antigen has been identified for it. No per-base quality is available; no much larger clone lies one base away.

What the work shows at the level of the full study, not this receptor alone: Participants were mostly white British, with more females than males. The authors suggested clonal diversity may have been underestimated. Because no day 14 peak-response samples were available, repertoires were characterized only after the peak T cell response. Spike-specific TCR breadth and depth rose significantly after two AZD1222 doses compared with day 0 and with MenACWY recipients. Only five or six AZD1222 recipients were SARS-CoV-2 seropositive at baseline, limiting conclusions about previously exposed vaccinees. The whole spike protein was spanned by vaccine-associated CD4 TCRs, and dominant responses were seen in regions 160-218 and 743-854. The 56-69-year group was small, and its depth increase did not reach significance, likely because of low power. Nearly half of unique spike-specific TCRs reportedly recognized epitopes outside regions mutated in the B.1.351 and B.1.1.7 variants.

Sequencing was performed on peripheral blood, taken 28 days after the second AZD1222 dose. Rearrangement joined TRBV4-3 to TRBJ1-5, and perhaps TRBD1 as D gene, on 5 matching bases. This TCR came from an adult who received the AZD1222 COVID-19 vaccine. The sequence in DNA is TGCGCCAGCAGCCAAGATCGGGGGTTAGGTCAGCCCCAGCATTTT. It translates as CASSQDRGLGQPQHF.